Following are 21 T cell receptor beta chains from one sample sequenced in a study of tumor-infiltrating lymphocytes in primary liver carcinoma. Unsorted whole blood supplied the blood RNA, and germline DNA was isolated too. From around 500 ng total RNA, TCR beta cDNA was generated with a primer in the constant region. Three-round nested multiplex PCR performed with slightly modified ARM-PCR produced the TCR beta libraries. Use of TRBV1-TRBV30 forward primers with a C-beta reverse primer characterized the first two PCR rounds, which lasted around 9 cycles each. Each CDR3 protein is one row after TCRdb ran MiXCR on the multiplex PCR reads. The sample includes fewer than 400,000 distinct CDR3 sequences, about 50% seen only once; the top ten take 15% to 20%. Sequenced: peripheral blood. These receptors originate from a woman between 25 and 40 years old with primary liver carcinoma and hepatitis B virus infection.

This clonotype has only a few counts. This could be a read error, since a much larger clone is one nucleotide away. The V gene is TRBV6-5, the J gene TRBJ1-5; D call uncertain. Germline V gene lookup returns CDR1 MNHEY and CDR2 SVGAGI. The CDR3 sequence is 14 residues long. V was trimmed by 6 bases and J by 2 bases, leaving 11 bases between them. CDR3 DNA sequence: TGTGCCAGCAGCCCTGGCGCATGCAATCAGCCCCAGCATTTT. Its translation: CASSPGACNQPQHF.

Worth noting for this clonotype: Just one base apart from a much larger clone, this may be a read error. V gene TRBV12-3 or TRBV12-4 combines with J gene TRBJ2-1; D gene unclear. This CDR3 is 12 amino acids long. DNA of the CDR3: TGTGCCAGCAGTTTAAGGCTTGACGAGCAGCTCTTC. This translates into CASSLRLDEQLF.

V gene TRBV13 combines with J gene TRBJ2-7; D is undetermined. The CDR3 runs to 13 residues. CDR1 is PRHDT and CDR2 is FYEKMQ in the germline V gene (reference sequence). V was clipped by 2 bases and J by 1 base, with 6 bases between them. CDR3 residues: CASSLFGSYEQYF. The CDR3 DNA reads TGTGCCAGCAGCTTATTCGGATCCTACGAGCAGTACTTC.

Comment on this clonotype: A much larger clone lies a single base off, so this may be a read error. This chain uses TRBV6-5 with TRBJ2-7, with D possibly matching TRBD1 (6 bases). CDR3 size: 13 residues. Germline assignment: CDR1 MNHEY and CDR2 SVGAGI. The CDR3 DNA reads as TGTGCCAGCAGTTACCAACAGGGTTACGACCAGTACTTC. This sequence encodes CASSYQQGYDQYF.

A note on this clonotype: Being one base from a much bigger clone, this may be a read error. The J gene is TRBJ2-3, the V gene TRBV6-5, with 7 bases fitting TRBD2. The CDR3 contains 14 residues. Germline V CDR1 and CDR2: MNHEY, SVGAGI. CDR3 bases: TGTGCCAGCAGTTACTCGCGGGGGACGAATACGAAGTATTTT. It translates to CASSYSRGTNTKYF.

With respect to this clonotype: One end of the junction fails to match germline, which may point to a read error. This chain joins TRBV11-3 and TRBJ2-1; D possibly corresponds to TRBD1 (5 bases). This CDR3 spans 13 amino acids. The germline CDR1 and CDR2 sequences are SGHNT and YENEEA. CDR3 sequence: CASSLSTQVEQLF. In DNA form, the CDR3 reads TGTGCCAGCAGCTTATCCACACAGGTTGAGCAGCTCTTC.

In regard to this clonotype: A much larger clone differs by one base, so this may be a read error. The genes are TRBV12-5 and TRBJ2-1, with TRBD2 as a possible D gene (6 bases). CDR3 size: 12 residues. Per germline, CDR1 LGHNT and CDR2 FRNRAP. CDR3 DNA sequence: TGTGCTAGTGGTTTGGAGACTAGTGAGCAGCTCTTC. It encodes CASGLETSEQLF.

Points on this clonotype: A much more abundant neighbour one base away suggests this may be a read error. The rearrangement links TRBV6-5 to TRBJ1-3; a weak D match, TRBD1 (5 bases). This CDR3 contains 15 residues. Trimming left V 1 base short and J 4 bases short, with 11 bases between. Germline CDR1 reads MNHEY; CDR2 reads SVGAGI. CDR3 sequence: CASSYFGASGNTIYF. In DNA, the CDR3 is TGTGCCAGCAGTTACTTTGGGGCTTCAGGAAACACCATATATTTT.

This clonotype was seen repeatedly, ten times or more. The J gene is TRBJ2-7, the V gene TRBV6-6; 8 bases line up with TRBD2. The trim removed 7 bases at V and 5 bases at J, leaving 10 bases unmatched. This CDR3 region has 14 residues. Germline V CDR1 and CDR2: MNHNY, SVGAGI (reference sequence). This chain's CDR3 is CASTGGRPVDEQYF. DNA of the CDR3: TGTGCCAGCACCGGCGGGAGGCCCGTGGACGAGCAGTACTTC.

The sample holds many counts of this clonotype. The V and J genes are TRBV12-3 or TRBV12-4 and TRBJ2-2; D is uncertain. V was trimmed by 3 bases and J by 8 bases, leaving 13 bases between them. The CDR3 runs to 14 residues. CDR3 region: CASSFEWNAGELFF. For the CDR3, the DNA is TGTGCCAGCAGTTTTGAGTGGAATGCAGGGGAGCTGTTTTTT.

As to this clonotype: Germline and junction disagree at one end, which may indicate a read error. CDR3: CASIYAGRKEIQYF. As DNA, the CDR3 is TGTGCCAGCATCTACGCGGGCAGGAAAGAGATCCAGTACTTC. V and J are TRBV6-2 or TRBV6-3 and TRBJ2-5, with D tentatively TRBD2 (5 bases). Germline V CDR1 and CDR2: MNHEY, SVGEGT. The CDR3 is made up of 14 amino acids.

The sample holds a few counts of this clonotype. The chain joins TRBV30 to TRBJ2-7, with 7 positions matching TRBD2. Germline V gene sequence: CDR1 GTSNPN, CDR2 SVGIG (reference sequence). The CDR3 extends over 14 amino acids. Germline trimming cut 2 bases from V and 6 bases from J; bases unmatched to any gene: 10. CDR3 loop: CAWSQGTKSLEQYF. The CDR3 coding sequence is TGTGCCTGGAGTCAAGGGACTAAGTCCCTCGAGCAGTACTTC.

The genes are TRBV5-5 and TRBJ1-1; D is possibly TRBD1 (5 bases). The CDR3 loop spans 17 amino acids. The germline gives CDR1 SGHKS, CDR2 YYEKEE (reference sequence). V was shortened by 1 base and J by 3 bases, with 19 bases between the two germline ends. The CDR3 DNA reads as TGTGCCAGCAGCTTGTCTTCTTTCGGGTGGGGGGACACTGAAGCTTTCTTT. It translates to CASSLSSFGWGDTEAFF. Together with reference TRBV5-5 and TRBJ1-1, the CDR3 gives the full variable domain: DAGVTQSPTHLIKTRGQQVTLRCSPISGHKSVSWYQQVLGQGPQFIFQYYEKEERGRGNFPDRFSARQFPNYSSELNVNALLLGDSALYLCASSLSSFGWGDTEAFFGQGTRLTVV.

The chain links TRBV7-6 to TRBJ2-7; D not resolved. Between the trimmed V and J ends, which lost 5 bases and 3 bases, there was a span of 11 bases. The germline CDR1 and CDR2 sequences are SGHVS and FNYEAQ. This CDR3 has 13 amino acids. The CDR3 DNA follows: TGTGCCAGCAGCGCTGGGGTCTACTACGAGCAGTACTTC. Translated: CASSAGVYYEQYF.

The V gene is TRBV11-2, the J gene TRBJ1-2; 7 positions agree with TRBD1. The germline V gene has CDR1 SGHAT and CDR2 FQNNGV. The CDR3 is 13 residues long. The CDR3 is CTSSSGQFYGYTF. The CDR3, as DNA: TGTACTAGCAGCTCGGGACAGTTCTATGGCTACACCTTC.

This clonotype has only one observation. No conserved phenylalanine or tryptophan ends this CDR3, so it is likely a read error. It is unclear where the CDR3 begins or ends on the DNA, so no DNA is shown, and the CDR3 is as TCRdb lists it. The chain joins TRBV11-1 to TRBJ2-1; TRBD2 was called by the table and not checked on the DNA. The CDR3 length is 15 residues, termini included. Looked up from germline, CDR1 is SGHAT and CDR2 is FQDESV (reference sequence). The CDR3 here is CASSLSSGTLNEHFL.

This clonotype has at least ten counts. The chain couples TRBV6-5 to TRBJ2-3; 8 bases are a match to TRBD2. Germline V gives CDR1 MNHEY, CDR2 SVGAGI. The CDR3 sequence is 15 residues long. Germline trimming cut 2 bases from V and 4 bases from J; bases unmatched to any gene: 5. CDR3 loop: CASSYKASGSDTQYF. The CDR3 DNA reads TGTGCCAGCAGTTACAAGGCTAGCGGGTCAGATACGCAGTATTTT.

With regard to this clonotype: A much larger clone differs from this one at a single base, so this may be a read error. V usage is TRBV4-3 and J usage is TRBJ2-3, with D perhaps being TRBD1 or TRBD2 (5 bases each). CDR3 length: 17 residues. Germline CDR1 reads LGHNA; CDR2 reads YSLEER. The DNA for the CDR3 is TGCACCAGCAGCCATTACCGTGGGGGAGAGGGCACAGATACGCAGTATTTT. As protein: CTSSHYRGGEGTDTQYF.

As for this clonotype: It may be a read error: a sequence one base away is much more abundant. This CDR3 is missing its conserved last phenylalanine or tryptophan, likely due to a read error. V is TRBV11-2 and J is TRBJ2-6; D is unresolved. The germline V and J ends were trimmed by 1 base and 3 bases, with 16 bases remaining between them. Per germline, CDR1 SGHAT and CDR2 FQNNGV. The CDR3 loop spans 18 amino acids. CDR3 region: CASSLGAGGGIGANVLTL. CDR3 DNA: TGTGCCAGCAGCTTAGGGGCAGGTGGTGGTATTGGGGCCAACGTCCTGACTCTC.

Details on this clonotype: A much larger clone lies one base from this, so it may be a read error. The V gene is TRBV6-1, the J gene TRBJ1-1; D may be TRBD1 (5 bases). Germline V gene lookup returns CDR1 MNHNS and CDR2 SASEGT. The CDR3 extends over 15 amino acids. V lost 8 bases and J lost 6, with 22 bases in between. CDR3 sequence: CASQSQSGVMAEAFF. CDR3 nucleotides: TGTGCCAGCCAGTCTCAGTCGGGGGTCATGGCTGAAGCTTTCTTT.

This clonotype came up a few times. The chain carries TRBV7-9 and TRBJ2-3; a weak D match, TRBD2 (7 bases). The CDR3 covers 15 residues. CDR1 SEHNR and CDR2 FQNEAQ come from the germline V gene (reference sequence). Trimming took off 5 bases at V and 4 bases at J, with 16 bases between the two ends. The CDR3 nucleotides read TGTGCCAGCAGCGGTCGGACTAGGGGGGCAGATACGCAGTATTTT. Its protein is CASSGRTRGADTQYF.